One and the same sample provided the 17 T cell receptor beta chains below, sequenced in a study of OX40 agonist ivuxolimab in advanced cancers. Some clones are missing from TCRdb's copy, which holds only in-frame ones; the method was immunoSEQ multiplex PCR. The top ten clones hold 25% to 35% of a sample with about 59,000 clones, 84% of them seen once. The starting material was CD4+ or CD8+ T cells sorted from blood, obtained in a trial of the OX40 agonist ivuxolimab. The receptors originated from an adult with an advanced solid tumor such as melanoma, head and neck, liver or kidney cancer.

The chain is built from TRBV7-9 and TRBJ2-3; D uncertain. This CDR3 contains 16 residues. Germline CDR1 and CDR2: SEHNR and FQNEAQ (reference sequence). The ends were cut back, 5 bases at V and 0 bases at J, with 15 bases in the middle. The CDR3 nucleotides read TGTGCCAGCAGCCGCTTAGGCTCTCTGAGCACAGATACGCAGTATTTT. This codes for CASSRLGSLSTDTQYF.

The chain combines TRBV5-1 with TRBJ1-1; TRBD1 matches 9 bases. Germline values: CDR1 SGHRS, CDR2 YFSETQ. Trimming took 4 bases from V and 7 from J; bases not matched to a gene: 14. The length of the CDR3 is 16 residues. CDR3 protein: CASSATPGQGGIEAFF. As DNA, the CDR3 is TGCGCCAGCAGCGCAACCCCGGGACAGGGAGGTATTGAAGCTTTCTTT.

This clone came up a few times. The chain employs TRBV7-9 and TRBJ1-2; D ambiguous. Trimming removed 1 base at V and 8 bases at J, with 5 bases between. The CDR3 runs to 11 residues. Germline-derived CDR1 and CDR2 are SEHNR and FQNEAQ (reference sequence). The CDR3 region has the DNA TGTGCCAGCAGCTTAGGGCAGGGCTACACCTTC. As protein: CASSLGQGYTF.

This chain links TRBV15 with TRBJ2-7; 8 nucleotides agree with TRBD2. J gave up 4 bases and V 5 bases, and 7 bases lay outside the gene matches. Germline CDR1 LNHNV, CDR2 YYDKDF (reference sequence). CDR3 length equals 14 residues. CDR3 sequence: CATSLAGGRYEQYF. The DNA for the CDR3 is TGTGCCACCAGCCTGGCGGGAGGAAGGTACGAGCAGTACTTC.

J is TRBJ1-3 and V is TRBV30; the D gene is possibly TRBD1 (5 bases). CDR1 is GTSNPN and CDR2 is SVGIG in the germline V gene (reference sequence). Trimming removed 3 bases at V and 4 bases at J, with 16 bases between. The CDR3 has 15 amino acids. CDR3: CAWRQTGTAGNTIYF. The CDR3 nucleotides read TGTGCCTGGAGGCAAACCGGGACGGCGGGAAACACCATATATTTT.

J is TRBJ1-2 and V is TRBV27; 7 positions agree with TRBD1. The CDR3 has 15 residues. The ends lost 6 bases at V and 1 base at J; junction bases unmatched: 8. Germline assignment: CDR1 MNHEY and CDR2 SMNVEV (reference sequence). DNA for the CDR3: TGTGCCAGCAGCCAGATCGGGACAGTTAACTATGGCTACACCTTC. Translated: CASSQIGTVNYGYTF.

The V and J genes are TRBV6-5 and TRBJ2-2; D ambiguous. Trimming removed 6 bases from V and 2 bases from J, with 10 bases in between. Germline V gene lookup returns CDR1 MNHEY and CDR2 SVGAGI. The CDR3 contains 14 residues. The CDR3 protein is CASRMTANTGELFF. The CDR3 nucleotides are TGTGCCAGCAGAATGACTGCTAACACCGGGGAGCTGTTTTTT.

The V gene is TRBV7-8, the J gene TRBJ2-1; D may be TRBD1 (5 bases). V was cut by 7 bases and J by 5 bases, with 12 bases left in between. In germline, CDR1 is SGHVS, CDR2 FQNEAQ. The CDR3 is 13 amino acids. CDR3 sequence reads: CASTTTVDNEQFF. The CDR3 DNA is TGTGCCAGCACCACGACAGTGGACAATGAGCAGTTCTTC.

As for this clone: Other DNA sequences in this sample translate to the same CDR3. The chain joins TRBV5-4 to TRBJ2-7; D not certain. The CDR3 extends over 11 amino acids. Deletions cut 3 bases from V and 3 bases from J, with 4 bases between. Germline V gives CDR1 SGHNT, CDR2 YYREEE (reference sequence). Written as DNA, the CDR3 is TGTGCCAGCAGCTCTGACTACGAGCAGTACTTC. It specifies CASSSDYEQYF.

This chain connects TRBV9 to TRBJ2-5; no reliable D call. The CDR3 totals 13 residues. Germline V CDR1 and CDR2: SGDLS, YYNGEE. The V end was cut by 2 bases, the J end by 4 bases, with 9 bases between. The CDR3 coding sequence is TGTGCCAGCAGCGTTGGTTTTTCAGAGACCCAGTACTTC. Residues: CASSVGFSETQYF.

The V call is TRBV19, the J call TRBJ1-1, with D maybe TRBD1 (5 bases). CDR3 size: 16 residues. Looked up from germline, CDR1 is LNHDA and CDR2 is SQIVND (reference sequence). V was shortened by 5 bases and J by 1 base, with 17 bases between the two germline ends. CDR3 amino acids: CASSPIILDRNTEAFF. CDR3 nucleotides: TGTGCCAGTAGTCCCATAATACTCGACAGGAACACTGAAGCTTTCTTT.

This chain links TRBV5-4 with TRBJ1-2; tentative D call: TRBD1 (5 bases). The CDR3 is made up of 15 amino acids. The ends were cut back, 6 bases at V and 8 bases at J, with 23 bases in the middle. Germline lookup yields CDR1 SGHNT and CDR2 YYREEE (reference sequence). CDR3 DNA sequence: TGTGCCAGCACCTGGGGGGGTCTCTCCCAGGACGGCTACACCTTC. This encodes CASTWGGLSQDGYTF.

The CDR3 sequence: CASSQGDRVADTQYF. The CDR3 bases are TGCGCCAGCAGCCAAGGGGACAGGGTTGCAGATACGCAGTATTTT. V is TRBV4-1 and J is TRBJ2-3, with 9 bases that match TRBD1. Unmatched junction bases numbered 3, after V lost 1 base and J lost 4 bases. This CDR3 is built from 15 residues. Germline V gives CDR1 MGHRA, CDR2 YSYEKL.

The rearrangement links TRBV6-6 to TRBJ1-6; TRBD1 matches at 7 bases. J was trimmed by 10 bases and V by 2 bases; bases with no gene match: 11. Germline V gene lookup returns CDR1 MNHNY and CDR2 SVGAGI (reference sequence). The CDR3 loop spans 16 amino acids. The chain's CDR3 is CASSYPRGTEVSPLHF. In DNA, the CDR3 is TGTGCCAGCAGTTACCCCCGGGGGACAGAGGTCTCACCCCTCCACTTT.

The V call is TRBV7-9, the J call TRBJ2-3; D is unresolved. There are 12 residues in the CDR3. V lost 1 base and J lost 3, with 2 bases in between. Germline CDR1 SEHNR, CDR2 FQNEAQ (reference sequence). As DNA, the CDR3 is TGTGCCAGCAGCTTAGAGACAGATACGCAGTATTTT. Translated: CASSLETDTQYF. Using reference TRBV7-9 and TRBJ2-3 for the parts outside the CDR3, the full variable domain is DTGVSQNPRHKITKRGQNVTFRCDPISEHNRLYWYRQTLGQGPEFLTYFQNEAQLEKSRLLSDRFSAERPKGSFSTLEIQRTEQGDSAMYLCASSLETDTQYFGPGTRLTVL.

The genes are TRBV5-1 and TRBJ1-2; D gene ambiguous. The CDR3 loop spans 14 amino acids. The germline gives CDR1 SGHRS, CDR2 YFSETQ. V dropped 0 bases and J dropped 2 bases, with 8 bases sitting between them. CDR3 coding DNA: TGCGCCAGCAGCTTGGAGGGCGGGAACTATGGCTACACCTTC. It translates to CASSLEGGNYGYTF.

The chain employs TRBV7-9 and TRBJ2-5; D unresolved. Between the trimmed V and J ends, which lost 5 bases and 2 bases, there was a span of 6 bases. There are 12 residues in the CDR3. The germline CDR1 and CDR2 sequences are SEHNR and FQNEAQ (reference sequence). The CDR3 spells CASSPIQETQYF. In DNA, the CDR3 is TGTGCCAGCAGCCCAATTCAAGAGACCCAGTACTTC. The complete variable domain, with remaining parts taken from reference TRBV7-9 and TRBJ2-5, reads DTGVSQNPRHKITKRGQNVTFRCDPISEHNRLYWYRQTLGQGPEFLTYFQNEAQLEKSRLLSDRFSAERPKGSFSTLEIQRTEQGDSAMYLCASSPIQETQYFGPGTRLLVL.